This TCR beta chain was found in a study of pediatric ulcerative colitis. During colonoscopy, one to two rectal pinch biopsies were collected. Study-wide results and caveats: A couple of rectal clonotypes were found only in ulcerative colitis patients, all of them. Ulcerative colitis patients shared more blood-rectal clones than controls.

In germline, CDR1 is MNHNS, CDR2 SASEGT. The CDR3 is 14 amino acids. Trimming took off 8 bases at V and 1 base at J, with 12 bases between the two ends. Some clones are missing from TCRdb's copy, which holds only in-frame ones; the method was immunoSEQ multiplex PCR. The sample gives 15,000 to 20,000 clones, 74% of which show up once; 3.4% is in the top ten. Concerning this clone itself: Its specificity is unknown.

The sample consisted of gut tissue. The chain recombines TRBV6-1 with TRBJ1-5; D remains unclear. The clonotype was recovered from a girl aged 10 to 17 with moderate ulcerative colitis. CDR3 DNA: TGTGCCAGCCAATCCGACTGGAGCAATCAGCCCCAGCATTTT. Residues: CASQSDWSNQPQHF.